The 15 T cell receptor beta chains reported below all come from one sample, sequenced in a study of OX40 agonist ivuxolimab in advanced cancers. Measured with immunoSEQ multiplex PCR; TCRdb has only the in-frame clones, and not every one. Of 55,000 to 80,000 clones listed, about 81% are singletons. This sample comprised CD4+ or CD8+ T cells sorted from blood, obtained in a trial of the OX40 agonist ivuxolimab. The receptor source for this set is an adult with an advanced solid tumor such as melanoma, head and neck, liver or kidney cancer.

The chain is built from TRBV10-3 and TRBJ2-3; 9 nucleotides line up with TRBD2. CDR3 length: 14 residues. The germline V gene encodes CDR1 ENHRY and CDR2 SYGVKD. The V and J ends lost 3 bases and 12 bases, in that order; junction bases with no gene match: 10. The CDR3 DNA reads as TGTGCCATCAGTGATAGCGGGGGCCCCATGGCACAGTATTTT. The encoded protein is CAISDSGGPMAQYF.

The V call is TRBV18, the J call TRBJ2-2; 13 bases fit TRBD2. Germline assignment: CDR1 KGHSH and CDR2 LQKENI. CDR3 length: 17 amino acids. V shed 7 bases, J shed 4 bases, and the junction held 9 bases outside the gene matches. The CDR3, as DNA: TGTGCCAGCTTTCCGGGACTAGCGGGACGTGGCACCGGGGAGCTGTTTTTT. This translates into CASFPGLAGRGTGELFF.

There are a few counts of this clone. The chain joins TRBV6-5 to TRBJ1-6, with D possibly being TRBD1 (6 bases). V lost 0 bases and J lost 9, with 12 bases in between. The CDR3 has 15 residues. Germline V gives CDR1 MNHEY, CDR2 SVGAGI. This CDR3 is CASSYSLQGVSPLHF. DNA of the CDR3: TGTGCCAGCAGTTACTCGTTACAGGGTGTTTCACCCCTCCACTTT.

The gene calls are TRBV12-5 and TRBJ2-7, with D perhaps TRBD1 (6 bases). CDR1 is LGHNT, CDR2 FRNRAP, per germline. CDR3 size: 17 residues. Trimming stripped 0 bases from V and 3 bases from J, with 18 bases between. The CDR3 nucleotides are TGTGCTAGTGGTTTGGTGGGGGCTGGCCAGGGGAGCTACGAGCAGTACTTC. As protein: CASGLVGAGQGSYEQYF.

The chain recombines TRBV7-2 with TRBJ2-3; D is undetermined. V gave up 5 bases and J gave up 6 bases, with 9 bases separating them. From germline, CDR1 is SGHTA and CDR2 FQGNSA. CDR3 length: 12 amino acids. The CDR3 reads CASSPKRDTQYF. In nucleotides, the CDR3 is TGTGCCAGCAGCCCAAAGAGGGATACGCAGTATTTT.

Here the CDR3 DNA reads TGCAGCGTTAGTAGAGGACAGCAGAACACTGAAGCTTTCTTT. Translating gives CSVSRGQQNTEAFF. The V gene is TRBV29-1, the J gene TRBJ1-1; possibly TRBD1 for D (6 bases). Germline loops: CDR1 SQVTM, CDR2 ANQGSEA. The germline V and J ends were trimmed by 5 bases and 1 base, with 14 bases remaining between them. This CDR3 is built from 14 residues.

The V and J genes are TRBV5-5 and TRBJ2-1; tentative D call: TRBD1 (7 bases). Germline V gives CDR1 SGHKS, CDR2 YYEKEE (reference sequence). This CDR3 has 14 amino acids. V was trimmed by 4 bases and J by 4 bases, leaving 12 bases between them. The CDR3 DNA reads TGTGCCAGCAGCCGGGGGACAGAATACAATGAGCAGTTCTTC. Translation gives CASSRGTEYNEQFF.

The V call is TRBV7-9, the J call TRBJ1-4; 7 bases are a match to TRBD1. V trimming: 1 base; J trimming: 8 bases; junction bases outside the gene matches: 4. Germline CDR1 is SEHNR and CDR2 is FQNEAQ (reference sequence). The CDR3 length is 14 residues. Here the CDR3 reads CASSLVGTVEKLFF. Written as DNA, the CDR3 is TGTGCCAGCAGCTTAGTTGGGACAGTGGAAAAACTGTTTTTT. Full variable domain (rest looked up from reference TRBV7-9 and TRBJ1-4): DTGVSQNPRHKITKRGQNVTFRCDPISEHNRLYWYRQTLGQGPEFLTYFQNEAQLEKSRLLSDRFSAERPKGSFSTLEIQRTEQGDSAMYLCASSLVGTVEKLFFGSGTQLSVL.

This chain joins TRBV5-4 and TRBJ2-5; 7 bases align to TRBD1. CDR3 length equals 14 residues. Germline assignment: CDR1 SGHNT and CDR2 YYREEE (reference sequence). With V trimmed by 2 bases and J by 4 bases, 5 bases remained unmatched. The CDR3 spells CASSLGGATETQYF. The CDR3 nucleotides are TGTGCCAGCAGCTTAGGGGGCGCGACAGAGACCCAGTACTTC.

The chain is built from TRBV13 and TRBJ2-7; D ambiguous. Germline loops: CDR1 PRHDT, CDR2 FYEKMQ (reference sequence). The V end lost 3 bases, the J end lost 1 base, and 10 bases lay between the germline ends. The CDR3 has 14 amino acids. CDR3 residues: CASSLRTASYEQYF. The CDR3 DNA sequence: TGTGCCAGCAGCTTGAGGACGGCATCCTACGAGCAGTACTTC.

The gene calls are TRBV9 and TRBJ1-4; no clear D. CDR1 and CDR2 (germline): SGDLS, YYNGEE. This CDR3 contains 15 residues. Between the trimmed V and J ends, which lost 2 bases and 0 bases, there was a span of 8 bases. CDR3 nucleotides: TGTGCCAGCAGCGTTTCAGGTGCAACTAATGAAAAACTGTTTTTT. Its translation is CASSVSGATNEKLFF.

This clone was seen a handful of times. The chain uses TRBV6-5 and TRBJ2-3; TRBD2 aligns across 14 bases. Germline values: CDR1 MNHEY, CDR2 SVGAGI. CDR3 length: 14 residues. V dropped 5 bases and J dropped 8; count of bases not matched to a gene: 3. The CDR3 nucleotides read TGTGCCAGCAGTCCCGGGACTAGCGGGGGTACGCAGTATTTT. Translated, it gives CASSPGTSGGTQYF.

The CDR3 nucleotides read TGTGCCATCAGTGACCGGGGGGCGTTGTTTAAGACCTCTTCCTACGAGCAGTACTTC. It is translated as CAISDRGALFKTSSYEQYF. The chain employs TRBV10-3 and TRBJ2-7; TRBD2 is a possible D gene (7 bases). Germline values: CDR1 ENHRY, CDR2 SYGVKD. The CDR3 is made up of 19 amino acids. The V end was cut by 3 bases, the J end by 1 base, with 25 bases between.

The chain recombines TRBV13 with TRBJ2-5; a weak D match, TRBD1 (7 bases). CDR3 length equals 15 residues. From germline, CDR1 is PRHDT and CDR2 FYEKMQ (reference sequence). Trimming stripped 5 bases from V and 5 bases from J, with 18 bases between. CDR3 DNA sequence: TGTGCCAGCAGCCTCCCGGGGCAGGGGGGCGAGACCCAGTACTTC. This translates into CASSLPGQGGETQYF.

CDR3 amino acids: CASSVVDARTDGMNTEAFF. Here the CDR3 DNA reads TGTGCCAGCAGCGTAGTTGACGCGAGGACGGATGGTATGAACACTGAAGCTTTCTTT. V and J are TRBV9 and TRBJ1-1; D not resolved. V was shortened by 0 bases and J by 0 bases, with 21 bases between the two germline ends. Germline values: CDR1 SGDLS, CDR2 YYNGEE. This CDR3 comprises 19 residues.